A single sample gave rise to the 16 T cell receptor beta chains below, sequenced in a study of tumor-infiltrating lymphocytes in glioblastoma multiforme. Multiple V-beta primers and a C-beta primer amplified TCRB from RNA. One entry per CDR3 protein, called by TCRdb with MiXCR from the multiplex PCR reads. The table lists some 32,000 distinct CDR3 sequences, roughly 64% of them singletons, with around 34% in the top ten. Sequenced input: brain tumor tissue. These receptors all stem from a male donor with glioblastoma.

This clonotype was seen once. One junction end does not reproduce the germline sequence, and a read error may be involved. The V and J genes are TRBV29-1 and TRBJ1-6, with a tentative D call TRBD1 (5 bases). The CDR3 has 13 amino acids. Germline V gene sequence: CDR1 SQVTM, CDR2 ANQGSEA. CDR3 sequence (DNA): TGCAGCGTTGCCAAAGACAGAGAATCACCCCTCCACTTC. Translated, it gives CSVAKDRESPLHF. The variable domain in full, with the rest retrieved from reference TRBV29-1 and TRBJ1-6, is SAVISQKPSRDICQRGTSLTIQCQVDSQVTMMFWYRQQPGQSLTLIATANQGSEATYESGFVIDKFPISRPNLTFSTLTVSNMSPEDSSIYLCSVAKDRESPLHFGNGTRLTVT.

The V and J genes are TRBV10-3 and TRBJ1-2; TRBD1 aligns across 8 bases. The CDR3 is 13 residues long. The J segment lost 11 bases and the V segment lost 6 bases, leaving 11 bases of the junction unmatched. Germline assignment: CDR1 ENHRY and CDR2 SYGVKD. For the CDR3, the DNA is TGTGCCATCAGAGACAGGGGAACTTGTGGTTACACCTTC. Its protein is CAIRDRGTCGYTF.

In this sample, this clonotype turned up a few times. V and J are TRBV6-5 and TRBJ2-3; 7 nucleotides agree with TRBD2. Germline CDR1 is MNHEY and CDR2 is SVGAGI. This CDR3 spans 14 amino acids. Unmatched junction bases numbered 6, after V lost 4 bases and J lost 5 bases. As DNA, the CDR3 is TGTGCCAGCAGTTTGACTAGCAGAGGAGATACGCAGTATTTT. Its protein product is CASSLTSRGDTQYF.

This clonotype was counted many times. V gene TRBV4-1 combines with J gene TRBJ2-1, with a possible D match to TRBD2 (6 bases). The CDR3 contains 16 residues. The germline gives CDR1 MGHRA, CDR2 YSYEKL. Trimming left V 1 base short and J 2 bases short, with 12 bases between. The CDR3 DNA is TGCGCCAGCAGCCAAGGCGGGGCAGGGACCTACAATGAGCAGTTCTTC. Translated, it gives CASSQGGAGTYNEQFF.

Worth noting for this clonotype: As the CDR3 is not closed by the conserved phenylalanine or tryptophan, this likely results from a read error. The limits of the CDR3 on the DNA are not certain, so only TCRdb's listed CDR3 is given. The chain's CDR3 is CASRGTSGSYEEYL. The chain combines TRBV6-6 with TRBJ2-7; TRBD2 is the table's D call, not checked against the DNA. The CDR3 is made up of 14 amino acids, end residues included. CDR1 is MNHNY, CDR2 SVGAGI, per germline (reference sequence).

V is TRBV29-1 and J is TRBJ2-7, with D possibly TRBD2 on 6 matching bases. Germline lookup yields CDR1 SQVTM and CDR2 ANQGSEA. The CDR3 totals 12 residues. Trimming cost V 3 bases and J 6 bases, with 12 bases left between them. The CDR3 is CSVDLGTCEQYF. CDR3 DNA: TGCAGCGTTGATCTGGGGACTTGCGAGCAGTACTTC.

Many counts were recorded for this clonotype. The V and J genes are TRBV5-4 and TRBJ2-5, with D possibly TRBD1 on 6 matching bases. Germline V gene data show CDR1 as SGHNT and CDR2 as YYREEE (reference sequence). V lost 1 base to trimming and J lost 5 bases, with 15 bases between them. The CDR3 runs to 15 residues. The CDR3: CASSLPMTGVETQYF. CDR3 in DNA: TGTGCCAGCAGCTTGCCAATGACAGGAGTGGAGACCCAGTACTTC.

This clonotype was found many times. This chain connects TRBV7-9 to TRBJ2-7; D gene unclear. The germline CDR1 and CDR2 sequences are SEHNR and FQNEAQ (reference sequence). The V and J ends lost 5 bases and 0 bases respectively, with 11 bases between them. The CDR3 length is 14 residues. CDR3 region: CASSRTESSYEQYF. The CDR3 DNA reads TGTGCCAGCAGCCGGACGGAGAGCTCCTACGAGCAGTACTTC.

At least ten counts were recorded for this clonotype. The genes are TRBV7-8 and TRBJ2-7; maybe TRBD2 (6 bases). The CDR3 sequence is 15 residues long. Germline lookup yields CDR1 SGHVS and CDR2 FQNEAQ. Trimming took 1 base from V and 3 from J, leaving 13 bases between them. CDR3 sequence reads: CASSLEGGTNYEQYF. In DNA, the CDR3 is TGTGCCAGCAGCTTAGAAGGCGGGACGAACTACGAGCAGTACTTC.

A single count supports this clonotype. Possible read error: a much larger clone is one base away. The conserved phenylalanine or tryptophan is not found at the CDR3 terminus, so this likely reflects a read error. CDR3: CASSFPGSDGQYS. Here the CDR3 DNA reads TGTGCCAGCAGTTTCCCCGGGTCCGACGGGCAGTACTCC. The chain is built from TRBV28 and TRBJ2-7; no definite D call. The germline V and J ends were trimmed by 3 bases and 9 bases, with 15 bases remaining between them. Germline assignment: CDR1 MDHEN and CDR2 SYDVKM. The CDR3 has 13 residues.

The chain recombines TRBV5-1 with TRBJ2-5; possible D gene TRBD2, 6 bases. V was shortened by 2 bases and J by 2 bases, with 16 bases between the two germline ends. The CDR3 extends over 16 amino acids. CDR1 is SGHRS and CDR2 is YFSETQ in the germline V gene. The CDR3 loop reads CASSFGSAGRQETQYF. The CDR3 nucleotides read TGCGCCAGCAGCTTTGGTTCGGCGGGACGGCAAGAGACCCAGTACTTC.

About this clonotype: The junction departs from the called germline gene at one end, perhaps through a read error. The J gene is TRBJ2-1, the V gene TRBV7-9; D unresolved. The CDR3 has 14 residues. The germline V gene encodes CDR1 SEHNR and CDR2 FQNEAQ (reference sequence). Written as DNA, the CDR3 is TGTGCCAGCACCCTTATTGATCCGGGCAGTGAGCAGTCCTTC. It yields the protein CASTLIDPGSEQSF.

This chain links TRBV12-3 or TRBV12-4 with TRBJ1-4; TRBD1 might be the D (5 bases). This CDR3 is 15 amino acids long. Trimming pared 5 bases from V and 7 bases from J, leaving 17 bases between. For the CDR3, the DNA is TGTGCCAGCAGTATGTTGCAGGGCCGGGTTGAAAAACTGTTTTTT. It codes for CASSMLQGRVEKLFF.

This clonotype has just a few counts. The chain recombines TRBV29-1 with TRBJ2-1; D call uncertain. The length of the CDR3 is 14 residues. The germline gives CDR1 SQVTM, CDR2 ANQGSEA. V shed 8 bases and J shed 5 bases, with 19 bases lying between them. This chain's CDR3 is CSLVGVNPNNEQFF. The DNA for the CDR3 is TGCAGCCTTGTGGGTGTAAATCCCAACAATGAGCAGTTCTTC.

Concerning this clonotype itself: In this CDR3 the conserved last residue, phenylalanine or tryptophan, is missing, so a read error is likely. The rearrangement uses TRBV11-3 and TRBJ2-2; D tentatively reads TRBD1 or TRBD2 (5 bases each). V was pared by 5 bases and J by 6 bases, with 16 bases between. Germline CDR1 reads SGHNT; CDR2 reads YENEEA. This CDR3 contains 15 residues. The CDR3 here is CASSRRGAQAGELFY. The CDR3 nucleotides are TGTGCCAGCAGCCGTAGAGGGGCCCAGGCCGGGGAGCTGTTTTAT.

As regards this clonotype: A junction boundary mismatches the germline segment, possibly from a read error. The V and J genes are TRBV20-1 and TRBJ1-1, with 7 bases aligning to TRBD1. This CDR3 spans 13 amino acids. Per germline, CDR1 DFQATT and CDR2 SNEGSKA (reference sequence). The CDR3 DNA follows: TGCAATGCTAGGTCGACAGGGCGGTATGAAGCTTTCTTT. Translated, it gives CNARSTGRYEAFF.